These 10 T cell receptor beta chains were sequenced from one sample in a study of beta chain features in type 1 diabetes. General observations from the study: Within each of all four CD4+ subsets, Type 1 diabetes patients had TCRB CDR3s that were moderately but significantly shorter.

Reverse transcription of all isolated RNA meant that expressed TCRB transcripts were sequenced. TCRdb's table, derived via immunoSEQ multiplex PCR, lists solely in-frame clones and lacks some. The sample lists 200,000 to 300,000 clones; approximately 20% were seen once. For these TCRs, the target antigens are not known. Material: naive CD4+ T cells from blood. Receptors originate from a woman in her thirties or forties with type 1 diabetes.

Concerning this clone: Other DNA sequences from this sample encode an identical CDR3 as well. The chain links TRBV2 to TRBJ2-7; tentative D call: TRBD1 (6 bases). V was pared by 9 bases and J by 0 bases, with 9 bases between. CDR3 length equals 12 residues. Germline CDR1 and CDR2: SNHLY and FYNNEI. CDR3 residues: CASRDNSYEQYF. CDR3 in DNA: TGTGCCAGTCGGGACAACTCCTACGAGCAGTACTTC.

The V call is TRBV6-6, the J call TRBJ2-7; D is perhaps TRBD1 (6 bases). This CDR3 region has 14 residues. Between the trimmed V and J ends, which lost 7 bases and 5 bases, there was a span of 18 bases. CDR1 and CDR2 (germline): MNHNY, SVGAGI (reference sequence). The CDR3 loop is CASNLQGSSHEQYF. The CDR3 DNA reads TGTGCCAGCAATCTACAGGGATCATCTCACGAGCAGTACTTC.

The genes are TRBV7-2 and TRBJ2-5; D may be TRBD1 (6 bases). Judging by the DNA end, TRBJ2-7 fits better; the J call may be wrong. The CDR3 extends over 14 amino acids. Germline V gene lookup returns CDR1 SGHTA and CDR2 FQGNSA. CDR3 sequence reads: CASSLGTVSYEQYF. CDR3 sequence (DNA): TGTGCCAGCAGCTTAGGGACAGTCTCCTACGAGCAGTACTTC.

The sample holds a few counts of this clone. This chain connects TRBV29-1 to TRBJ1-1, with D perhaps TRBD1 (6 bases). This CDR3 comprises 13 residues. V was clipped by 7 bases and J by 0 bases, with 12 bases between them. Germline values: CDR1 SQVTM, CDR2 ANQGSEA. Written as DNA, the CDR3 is TGCAGCGGGAGTGGACAGTTGAACACTGAAGCTTTCTTT. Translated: CSGSGQLNTEAFF.

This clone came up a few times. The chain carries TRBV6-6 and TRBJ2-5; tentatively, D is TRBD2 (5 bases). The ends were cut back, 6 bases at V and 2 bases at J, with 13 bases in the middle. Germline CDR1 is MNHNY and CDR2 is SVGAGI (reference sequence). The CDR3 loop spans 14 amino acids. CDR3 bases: TGTGCCAGCAGCGGACTGACGGAACAAGAGACCCAGTACTTC. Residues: CASSGLTEQETQYF.

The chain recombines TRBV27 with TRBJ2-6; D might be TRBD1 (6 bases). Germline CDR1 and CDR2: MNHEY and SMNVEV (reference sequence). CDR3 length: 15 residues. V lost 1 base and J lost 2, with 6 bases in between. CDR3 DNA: TGTGCCAGCAGTTTATGGGGGCCTGGGGCCAACGTCCTGACTTTC. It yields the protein CASSLWGPGANVLTF.

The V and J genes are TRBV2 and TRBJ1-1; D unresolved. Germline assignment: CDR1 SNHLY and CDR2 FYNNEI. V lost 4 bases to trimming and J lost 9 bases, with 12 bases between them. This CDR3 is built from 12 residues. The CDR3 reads CASSGTRVQAFF. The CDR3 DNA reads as TGTGCCAGCAGTGGGACTAGGGTTCAAGCTTTCTTT.

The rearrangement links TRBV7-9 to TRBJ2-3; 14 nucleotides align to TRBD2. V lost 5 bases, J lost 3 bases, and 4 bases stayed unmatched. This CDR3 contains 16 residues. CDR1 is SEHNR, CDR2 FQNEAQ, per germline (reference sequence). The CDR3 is CASSGGLAGATDTQYF. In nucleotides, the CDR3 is TGTGCCAGCAGCGGGGGACTAGCGGGAGCAACAGATACGCAGTATTTT.

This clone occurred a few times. Here the CDR3 DNA reads TGTGCCAGCAGTCCTTCCACGATAGCGGGGGCGTTGACGAAAGACAATGAGCAGTTCTTC. It yields the protein CASSPSTIAGALTKDNEQFF. The chain couples TRBV21-1 to TRBJ2-1; TRBD2, as called in the table, went unchecked against the DNA. TRBV21-1 is a documented pseudogene. The CDR3 loop spans 20 amino acids.

The CDR3 spells CASSPGTGYNSPLHF. The CDR3 DNA is TGTGCCAGCAGCCCAGGGACAGGGTACAATTCACCCCTCCACTTT. The V gene is TRBV7-9, the J gene TRBJ1-6; TRBD1 agrees at 9 bases. After removal of 5 bases from V and 7 bases from J, the junction contained 6 bases not matched to a gene. From germline, CDR1 is SEHNR and CDR2 FQNEAQ (reference sequence). This CDR3 has 15 amino acids.